These T cell receptor beta chains were read from a single sample in a study of a mutant IDH1 vaccine in newly diagnosed glioma. Clones were read by immunoSEQ multiplex PCR, and TCRdb kept only the in-frame ones, dropping some. The sample consists of around 29,000 clones, roughly 87% of them appearing once. No antigen has been identified for these receptors. This material consisted of peripheral blood mononuclear cells (PBMCs), taken from a glioma patient whose treatment included an IDH1 peptide vaccine. Receptor source: a woman aged 40 to 50 with glioma. Some clones in this sample may be carry-over from other donors' samples. Both conserved end residues are part of each CDR3. The D gene is left open where the match is weak. Rows give clone size only sometimes, using once, few, many, or a class for an expanded clone.

j_call | clone_size | d_call | v_call | cdr3_nt | cdr3_aa
TRBJ1-2 | - | TRBD1 | TRBV5-1 | TGCGCCAGCAGCTTGGACAGGGGCGGCTATGGCTACACCTTC | CASSLDRGGYGYTF
TRBJ2-3 | - | - | TRBV28 | TGTGCCAGCAGTTTGGAGGCGACCGGCACAGATACGCAGTATTTT | CASSLEATGTDTQYF
TRBJ1-5 | - | - | TRBV10-3 | TGTGCCATCAGTGAACGCGACGATCAGTCCCAGCATTTT | CAISERDDQSQHF
TRBJ1-1 | - | - | TRBV7-2 | TGTGCCAGCAGCCAAAGCAGCGGGGTGACACCGGCTTTCTTT | CASSQSSGVTPAFF
TRBJ1-1 | - | - | TRBV5-4 | TGTGCCAGCAGCTTGGTCGTTGGCACTGAAGCTTTCTTT | CASSLVVGTEAFF
TRBJ1-2 | - | TRBD1 | TRBV28 | TGTGCCAGCAGAATACGGACAGGGGACTATGGCTACACCTTC | CASRIRTGDYGYTF
TRBJ1-2 | - | - | TRBV2 | TGTGCCAGCAGTGAATCGGGGGCGCGGGGCTACACCTTC | CASSESGARGYTF
TRBJ1-2 | once | - | TRBV5-5 | TGTGCCAGCAGCTTGGCCCCTGCAGGGGTGCCGGGGGGCTACACCTTC | CASSLAPAGVPGGYTF
TRBJ2-7 | - | - | TRBV28 | TGTGCCAGCAGTTTGCAAGGTTGGGACGAGCAGTACTTC | CASSLQGWDEQYF
TRBJ2-7 | - | - | TRBV27 | TGTGCCAGCTCCGGGACTGGAGACTACGAGCAGTACTTC | CASSGTGDYEQYF
TRBJ2-7 | - | TRBD2 | TRBV14 | TGTGCCAGCAGCCAAGAGGGGACTAGCGGGAGTCTAAGCGAGCAGTACTTC | CASSQEGTSGSLSEQYF
TRBJ1-6 | - | TRBD1 | TRBV18 | TGTGCCAGCTCACCCCCGGGACAGCAATCACCCCTCCACTTT | CASSPPGQQSPLHF
TRBJ1-2 | - | TRBD1 | TRBV5-1 | TGCGCCAGCAGCTTGTTTCAGGGGGAAGATGGCTACACCTTC | CASSLFQGEDGYTF
TRBJ2-7 | once | - | TRBV19 | TGTGCCAGTAGTTTCGGCTTTAACGAGCAGTACTTC | CASSFGFNEQYF
TRBJ2-1 | once | - | TRBV2 | TGTGCCAGCAGTGAGGGCGGGCAGTTCTTC | CASSEGGQFF
TRBJ2-2 | - | - | TRBV28 | TGTGCCACTCTGGGGAGCCGGAACACCGGGGAGCTGTTTTTT | CATLGSRNTGELFF
TRBJ2-2 | - | - | TRBV5-1 | TGCGCCAGCAGGGAGGACGTTGCCGGGGAGCTGTTTTTT | CASREDVAGELFF
TRBJ2-7 | - | TRBD1 | TRBV4-3 | TGCGCCAGCAGCCGGGACGGACCGGGACAGGTCGGCGAGCAGTACTTC | CASSRDGPGQVGEQYF
TRBJ2-7 | - | TRBD1 | TRBV4-1 | TGCGCCAGCAGCCAAGTGACAGGGGCGCGCGAGCAGTACTTC | CASSQVTGAREQYF
TRBJ2-4 | - | TRBD2 | TRBV4-3 | TGCGCCAGCAGCCAATCCCCCCGCGGGGGGTCCAAAAACATTCAGTACTTC | CASSQSPRGGSKNIQYF
TRBJ1-1 | - | - | TRBV7-2 | TGTGCCAGCAGCCTAAAGGGAGGGAACACTGAAGCTTTCTTT | CASSLKGGNTEAFF
TRBJ1-4 | - | - | TRBV5-6 | TGTGCCAGCAGCGGGGATCCAACTAATGAAAAACTGTTTTTT | CASSGDPTNEKLFF
TRBJ2-1 | - | - | TRBV7-9 | TGTGCCAGCAGCTTAGCGATTGGAGGGCACCCCAATGAGCAGTTCTTC | CASSLAIGGHPNEQFF
TRBJ2-1 | - | - | TRBV4-3 | TGCGCCAGCAGCCAAGACCCTCGTAATAGCAGGAATGAGCAGTTCTTC | CASSQDPRNSRNEQFF
TRBJ2-7 | large | TRBD2 | TRBV30 | TGTGCCTGGAGTGTACCGGGGGGACGTTATTTGAGGTGCGACGAGCAGTACTTC | CAWSVPGGRYLRCDEQYF
TRBJ1-1 | - | - | TRBV6-5 | TGTGCCAGCAGTCTCTCCGACCCCACCACTGAAGCTTTCTTT | CASSLSDPTTEAFF
TRBJ1-1 | - | - | TRBV7-2 | TGTGCCAGCAGCGCCCTCGGGCGGGGGGCGGTTGAAGCTTTCTTT | CASSALGRGAVEAFF
TRBJ2-7 | - | - | TRBV28 | TGTGCCAGCATGAGGGGATACGAGCAGTACTTC | CASMRGYEQYF
TRBJ2-1 | - | TRBD2 | TRBV11-1 | TGTGCCAGCAGCCCACGAACTAGCGCCAGCTCCTACAATGAGCAGTTCTTC | CASSPRTSASSYNEQFF
TRBJ2-6 | - | - | TRBV7-6 | TGTGCCAGCAGCCCCGGGGGAGCCAACGTCCTGACTTTC | CASSPGGANVLTF
TRBJ2-1 | - | - | TRBV7-9 | TGTGCCAGCAGCTTAGATGGGGAGCAGTTCTTC | CASSLDGEQFF
TRBJ2-2 | - | - | TRBV4-2 | TGTGCCAGCAGCCAAGATCCGGGGCAGAACACCGGGGAGCTGTTTTTT | CASSQDPGQNTGELFF
TRBJ2-5 | - | - | TRBV7-2 | TGTGCCAGCAGCTTAGTTTTGGCCCAGTACTTC | CASSLVLAQYF
TRBJ1-2 | - | TRBD1 | TRBV4-3 | TGCGCCAGCAGCTTGACAGGGCACTATGGCTACACCTTC | CASSLTGHYGYTF
TRBJ2-7 | - | TRBD2 | TRBV13 | TGTGCCAGCAGCGGAGGGAGGGAAACCTACGAGCAGTACTTC | CASSGGRETYEQYF
TRBJ2-7 | - | TRBD1 | TRBV18 | TGTGCCAGCTCACTCACGGGACAGGGAAGGGGGGCACTTCTCGAGCAGTACTTC | CASSLTGQGRGALLEQYF
TRBJ2-3 | - | - | TRBV7-2 | TGTGCCAGCTGCGAGGGCGGGATCACAGATACGCAGTATTTT | CASCEGGITDTQYF
TRBJ1-2 | - | TRBD1 | TRBV28 | TGTGCCAGCAGTGCGGGACAGGGAGGGGGCTACACCTTC | CASSAGQGGGYTF
TRBJ2-7 | - | TRBD1 | TRBV7-9 | TGTGCCAGCAGCTTGGACAGGGTAGGCGAGCAGTACTTC | CASSLDRVGEQYF
TRBJ2-3 | - | - | TRBV5-1 | TGCGCCAGCTCTTCGGGACTTACGCAGTATTTT | CASSSGLTQYF
TRBJ2-2 | - | TRBD2 | TRBV2 | TGTGCCAGCAGTGAACGAGGCGGGAGCAAAGGGGAGCTGTTTTTT | CASSERGGSKGELFF
TRBJ2-2 | - | - | TRBV28 | TGTGCCAGCAGTTTCTACCCGATGAACACCGGGGAGCTGTTTTTT | CASSFYPMNTGELFF
TRBJ1-1 | - | TRBD1 | TRBV5-6 | TGTGCCAGCAGCTTCGGACAGGGGGAAGTAGCTTTCTTT | CASSFGQGEVAFF
TRBJ2-5 | - | - | TRBV9 | TGTGCCAGCAGCGTAGGGGGGGAGGTGACCCAGTACTTC | CASSVGGEVTQYF
TRBJ1-3 | - | - | TRBV4-3 | TGCGCCAGCAGCCAAGACAGGGGTGACACCATATATTTT | CASSQDRGDTIYF
TRBJ1-2 | - | TRBD1 | TRBV10-3 | TGTGCCATCACGAGAGACAGGGATTCCGGCTACACCTTC | CAITRDRDSGYTF
TRBJ1-5 | - | - | TRBV7-2 | TGTGCCAGCAGTCAAGTGAATGGCAATCAGCCCCAGCATTTT | CASSQVNGNQPQHF
TRBJ1-2 | - | TRBD1 | TRBV4-3 | TGCGCCAGCAGCCAAGATCTGAAGGGGGCGATAGGCTACACCTTC | CASSQDLKGAIGYTF
TRBJ1-2 | - | - | TRBV7-2 | TGTGCCAGCAGCTTAGACAGTATTAACTATGGCTACACCTTC | CASSLDSINYGYTF
TRBJ2-5 | - | - | TRBV5-1 | TGCGCCAGCAGCTTGGTTCGACAGGAAAGAGAGACCCAGTACTTC | CASSLVRQERETQYF
TRBJ2-3 | - | - | TRBV7-3 | TGTGCCAGCAGCTTATTAGATTCCACCGATACGCAGTATTTT | CASSLLDSTDTQYF
TRBJ1-4 | - | TRBD1 | TRBV7-9 | TGTGCCAGCAGCCTTGACAGGGATAGTGAAAAACTGTTTTTT | CASSLDRDSEKLFF
TRBJ2-3 | - | - | TRBV13 | TGTGCCAGCGGGTTCACAGATACGCAGTATTTT | CASGFTDTQYF
TRBJ2-7 | - | - | TRBV14 | TGTGCCAGCAGCCACTTCCGGGACGGTTCCTACGAGCAGTACTTC | CASSHFRDGSYEQYF
TRBJ2-1 | - | - | TRBV4-3 | TGCGCCAGCAGCCGCGGGTGGGGCGTAGATGAGCAGTTCTTC | CASSRGWGVDEQFF
TRBJ2-5 | - | - | TRBV9 | TGTGCCAGCAGCGTGGGGACCACGGAGACCCAGTACTTC | CASSVGTTETQYF